The 21 T cell receptor beta chains reported below all come from one sample, sequenced in a study of early T cells in non-severe SARS-CoV-2 infection. TCRdb passed the 5' RACE reads through MiXCR, listing each CDR3 protein once. The sample consists of 110,000 or so distinct CDR3 sequences, 9.5% to 13% of them appearing once. The sequenced sample consisted of whole blood. These receptors were taken from an adult who was a healthcare worker with PCR-confirmed SARS-CoV-2 infection or an uninfected control (not recorded which).

This clonotype showed up just once. The V and J genes are TRBV7-9 and TRBJ2-5; no reliable D call. CDR1 is SEHNR, CDR2 FQNEAQ, per germline (reference sequence). This CDR3 is 13 amino acids long. Trimming removed 3 bases at V and 5 bases at J, with 10 bases between. The CDR3 sequence: CASSFFGGETQYF. CDR3 DNA: TGTGCCAGCAGCTTTTTCGGTGGCGAGACCCAGTACTTC.

The chain carries TRBV29-1 and TRBJ2-1; D not certain. This CDR3 is built from 13 residues. V lost 0 bases, J lost 0 bases, and 3 bases lay in between. Germline V lookup: CDR1 SQVTM, CDR2 ANQGSEA. CDR3 loop: CSVEEVSYNEQFF. CDR3 DNA sequence: TGCAGCGTTGAAGAGGTCTCCTACAATGAGCAGTTCTTC.

This clonotype was observed a handful of times. The chain combines TRBV28 with TRBJ2-7; 11 bases are a match to TRBD2. This CDR3 comprises 19 residues. Per the germline V gene, CDR1 is MDHEN and CDR2 is SYDVKM. V trimming: 2 bases; J trimming: 0 bases; junction bases outside the gene matches: 12. This CDR3 reads CASSLGWLAGGQPSYEQYF. In DNA, the CDR3 is TGTGCCAGCAGTTTAGGTTGGCTAGCGGGAGGACAACCCTCCTACGAGCAGTACTTC.

This clonotype is termed medium-sized. The chain couples TRBV7-9 to TRBJ1-2; D remains ambiguous. V shed 5 bases and J shed 0 bases, with 16 bases lying between them. Per germline, CDR1 SEHNR and CDR2 FQNEAQ (reference sequence). CDR3 length equals 16 residues. The CDR3 sequence is CASSPNAGPANYGYTF. The CDR3 nucleotides read TGTGCCAGCAGCCCAAACGCGGGTCCAGCTAACTATGGCTACACCTTC. Full variable domain (outside the CDR3, taken from reference TRBV7-9 and TRBJ1-2): DTGVSQNPRHKITKRGQNVTFRCDPISEHNRLYWYRQTLGQGPEFLTYFQNEAQLEKSRLLSDRFSAERPKGSFSTLEIQRTEQGDSAMYLCASSPNAGPANYGYTFGSGTRLTVV.

This clonotype came up a few times. The rearrangement joins TRBV5-1 to TRBJ2-1; 9 bases map to TRBD1. Germline CDR1 is SGHRS and CDR2 is YFSETQ. The V and J ends lost 4 bases and 1 base, in that order; junction bases with no gene match: 6. This CDR3 contains 16 residues. CDR3 DNA sequence: TGCGCCAGCAGCACCACCGGGACAGGGTCCTACAATGAGCAGTTCTTC. This sequence encodes CASSTTGTGSYNEQFF.

This clonotype was observed many times. This chain uses TRBV18 with TRBJ2-6; weak D call: TRBD1 (6 bases). Germline V CDR1 and CDR2: KGHSH, LQKENI. V lost 1 base and J lost 0, with 13 bases in between. This CDR3 contains 18 residues. The DNA of the CDR3 is TGTGCCAGCTCACCACAACAGGGCCCCCTCTCTGGGGCCAACGTCCTGACTTTC. Protein product: CASSPQQGPLSGANVLTF. Supplemented by reference TRBV18 and TRBJ2-6, the full variable domain reads NAGVMQNPRHLVRRRGQEARLRCSPMKGHSHVYWYRQLPEEGLKFMVYLQKENIIDESGMPKERFSAEFPKEGPSILRIQQVVRGDSAAYFCASSPQQGPLSGANVLTFGAGSRLTVL.

This clonotype showed up many times. This rearrangement joins TRBV6-6 to TRBJ1-4; weak D call: TRBD1 (5 bases). The germline gives CDR1 MNHNY, CDR2 SVGAGI (reference sequence). V was pared by 8 bases and J by 0 bases, with 7 bases between. This CDR3 region has 13 residues. Here the CDR3 reads CASGGATNEKLFF. In nucleotides, the CDR3 is TGTGCCAGCGGGGGGGCAACTAATGAAAAACTGTTTTTT.

This clonotype was counted only a few times. The chain links TRBV5-6 to TRBJ1-2; the D gene is possibly TRBD1 (5 bases). The germline gives CDR1 SGHDT, CDR2 YYEEEE. The CDR3 spans 14 residues. Deletions cut 2 bases from V and 3 bases from J, with 11 bases between. DNA for the CDR3: TGTGCCAGCAGCTTCCGCAGGGAGCACTATGGCTACACCTTC. Its translation: CASSFRREHYGYTF. The full variable domain, with the rest looked up from reference TRBV5-6 and TRBJ1-2, is DAGVTQSPTHLIKTRGQQVTLRCSPKSGHDTVSWYQQALGQGPQFIFQYYEEEERQRGNFPDRFSGHQFPNYSSELNVNALLLGDSALYLCASSFRREHYGYTFGSGTRLTVV.

This rearrangement joins TRBV29-1 to TRBJ1-5; D gene uncertain. The CDR3 runs 13 residues. Between the trimmed V and J ends, which lost 5 bases and 1 base, there was a span of 9 bases. Germline CDR1 SQVTM, CDR2 ANQGSEA. DNA for the CDR3: TGCAGCGTTCAACTTTCCAGCAATCAGCCCCAGCATTTT. It specifies CSVQLSSNQPQHF.

This clonotype has more than one count but fewer than ten. The rearrangement links TRBV24-1 to TRBJ1-4; maybe TRBD1 (5 bases). The germline V and J ends were trimmed by 5 bases and 4 bases, with 13 bases remaining between them. CDR3 length equals 15 residues. From germline, CDR1 is KGHDR and CDR2 SFDVKD. CDR3 sequence: CATSARQSVNEKLFF. In DNA form, the CDR3 reads TGTGCCACCAGTGCCCGACAGAGTGTTAATGAAAAACTGTTTTTT.

This clonotype was detected a few times. J is TRBJ2-7 and V is TRBV20-1; D gene ambiguous. The CDR3 is 14 amino acids. V lost 6 bases to trimming and J lost 2 bases, with 17 bases between them. CDR1 is DFQATT, CDR2 SNEGSKA, per germline (reference sequence). The CDR3 bases are TGCAGTGCCCCCCATATTGCGGATACCTACGAGCAGTACTTC. Residues: CSAPHIADTYEQYF.

The rearrangement links TRBV5-1 to TRBJ2-1; D remains unclear. Germline assignment: CDR1 SGHRS and CDR2 YFSETQ. The CDR3 runs to 13 residues. The V gene lost 0 bases and the J gene lost 6 bases, with 7 bases spanning the gap. The CDR3 sequence: CASSLGLLNEQFF. As DNA, the CDR3 is TGCGCCAGCAGCTTGGGACTCCTCAATGAGCAGTTCTTC.

This chain links TRBV20-1 with TRBJ2-6; a possible D gene is TRBD2 (6 bases). Germline V CDR1 and CDR2: DFQATT, SNEGSKA (reference sequence). The CDR3 runs 13 residues. Trimming shortened V by 5 bases and J by 4 bases, and 9 bases separated the two germline ends. CDR3 nucleotides: TGCAGTGCTCTAGCGACCGGGGCCAACGTCCTGACTTTC. This codes for CSALATGANVLTF.

The CDR3 nucleotides are TGTGCCAGCAGCTTGGAGGGCGGGAACTATGGCTACACCTTC. This codes for CASSLEGGNYGYTF. The rearrangement uses TRBV5-4 and TRBJ1-2, with unresolved D. CDR3 length equals 14 residues. Trimming pared 0 bases from V and 2 bases from J, leaving 8 bases between. The germline V gene encodes CDR1 SGHNT and CDR2 YYREEE (reference sequence).

This clonotype was seen a few times. This chain uses TRBV20-1 with TRBJ2-1; a weak D match, TRBD2 (5 bases). The V end was cut by 0 bases, the J end by 4 bases, with 10 bases between. This CDR3 contains 14 residues. CDR1 is DFQATT and CDR2 is SNEGSKA in the germline V gene (reference sequence). CDR3 in DNA: TGCAGTGCTAGAGATGATACTAGATACAATGAGCAGTTCTTC. Translating gives CSARDDTRYNEQFF.

This chain's CDR3 is CASSEGPGAFNQPQHF. As DNA, the CDR3 is TGTGCCAGCAGTGAAGGGCCAGGGGCCTTCAATCAGCCCCAGCATTTT. The chain uses TRBV6-1 and TRBJ1-5, with a tentative D call TRBD1 (6 bases). This CDR3 contains 16 residues. Trimming took off 1 base at V and 3 bases at J, with 13 bases between the two ends. Germline-derived CDR1 and CDR2 are MNHNS and SASEGT.

This clonotype was seen many times. The chain couples TRBV7-9 to TRBJ2-2; D is possibly TRBD1 (6 bases). V lost 2 bases, J lost 0 bases, and 10 bases lay in between. The CDR3 is made up of 16 amino acids. The germline gives CDR1 SEHNR, CDR2 FQNEAQ (reference sequence). CDR3 DNA sequence: TGTGCCAGCAGCTTACAGACAGGCGCGAACACCGGGGAGCTGTTTTTT. Its translation: CASSLQTGANTGELFF.

There are many counts of this clonotype. The chain uses TRBV7-9 and TRBJ1-1; a possible D gene is TRBD1 (5 bases). V lost 1 base, J lost 4 bases, and 13 bases lay in between. The length of the CDR3 is 15 residues. Germline V CDR1 and CDR2: SEHNR, FQNEAQ (reference sequence). CDR3 nucleotides: TGTGCCAGCAGCTTAGAGCAGGGTAGGGGCACTGAAGCTTTCTTT. Translating it yields CASSLEQGRGTEAFF.

V and J are TRBV7-3 and TRBJ1-1; no clear D. This CDR3 contains 13 residues. The germline CDR1 and CDR2 sequences are SGHTA and FQGTGA. The germline V and J ends were trimmed by 2 bases and 0 bases, with 4 bases remaining between them. The CDR3 bases are TGTGCCAGCAGCTTACACCTGAACACTGAAGCTTTCTTT. Translated: CASSLHLNTEAFF.

This clonotype was recorded many times. This chain joins TRBV2 and TRBJ1-1; 9 positions agree with TRBD1. J was trimmed by 3 bases and V by 2 bases; bases with no gene match: 13. CDR1 and CDR2 from the germline V gene are SNHLY and FYNNEI. The CDR3 extends over 18 amino acids. The DNA for the CDR3 is TGTGCCAGCAGTGAAAGGGCCGGGACAGGGACCCTAGACACTGAAGCTTTCTTT. It yields the protein CASSERAGTGTLDTEAFF.

This clonotype was recorded at least ten times. The chain has TRBV25-1 and TRBJ1-2; D gene ambiguous. Trimming left V 7 bases short and J 3 bases short, with 12 bases between. Germline loops: CDR1 MGHDK, CDR2 SYGVNS. The CDR3 sequence is 13 residues long. This CDR3 is CASTQDADYGYTF. CDR3 nucleotide sequence: TGTGCCAGCACCCAAGATGCGGACTATGGCTACACCTTC.